These 20 T cell receptor beta chains were all obtained from the same sample, sequenced in a study of HIV-infected patients and healthy controls. All unsorted peripheral T cells were captured because whole blood was used without fractionation. cDNA was made from around 0.5 ug RNA using alpha and beta constant primers. Using multiplexing indices, alpha and beta chain libraries were generated apart by chain-specific third strand synthesis. MiXCR, run by TCRdb on the 5' RACE reads, gives a single entry per CDR3 protein. The sample contains approximately 25,000 distinct CDR3 sequences, about 8.7% of which appear only once. The sequenced sample was blood. Receptors were obtained from an adult in good health.

This clonotype has just a few counts. The V and J genes are TRBV10-3 and TRBJ2-2; D assignment may be TRBD1 or TRBD2 (6 bases each). The V end lost 6 bases, the J end lost 4 bases, and 18 bases lay between the germline ends. The CDR3 loop spans 16 amino acids. Germline CDR1 reads ENHRY; CDR2 reads SYGVKD. The CDR3 here is CAIRPEGGMGTGELFF. CDR3 nucleotides: TGTGCCATCAGACCAGAGGGGGGTATGGGCACCGGGGAGCTGTTTTTT.

The J gene is TRBJ1-1, the V gene TRBV5-1; D gene ambiguous. Germline V lookup: CDR1 SGHRS, CDR2 YFSETQ. Deletions cut 2 bases from V and 1 base from J, with 9 bases between. The CDR3 spans 14 residues. The CDR3 sequence: CASSFDGTNTEAFF. CDR3 nucleotide sequence: TGCGCCAGCAGCTTTGACGGAACGAACACTGAAGCTTTCTTT.

The sample holds many counts of this clonotype. The genes are TRBV10-2 and TRBJ2-4; D is possibly TRBD1 (5 bases). V lost 2 bases, J lost 11 bases, and 7 bases lay in between. The CDR3 runs 11 residues. Germline V gene lookup returns CDR1 WSHSY and CDR2 SAAADI. CDR3 sequence reads: CASSEVGVQYF. The CDR3 region has the DNA TGCGCCAGCAGTGAGGTAGGGGTTCAGTACTTC.

By proportion, this clonotype is medium-sized. The chain joins TRBV20-1 to TRBJ2-2; the D gene is possibly TRBD1 (6 bases). Trimming removed 5 bases from V and 1 base from J, with 11 bases in between. The CDR3 contains 14 residues. Germline CDR1 reads DFQATT; CDR2 reads SNEGSKA (reference sequence). The CDR3 loop is CSAGTLGNTGELFF. The CDR3 coding sequence is TGCAGTGCTGGGACATTAGGGAACACCGGGGAGCTGTTTTTT.

Ten or more counts support this clonotype. The chain uses TRBV27 and TRBJ1-5; no clear D gene. V lost 5 bases and J 4 bases, leaving 15 bases between the germline ends. The length of the CDR3 is 15 residues. Germline V gives CDR1 MNHEY, CDR2 SMNVEV (reference sequence). The CDR3 coding sequence is TGTGCCAGCAGTCCTTCCGGATCTTCAAATCAGCCCCAGCATTTT. It yields the protein CASSPSGSSNQPQHF.

This clonotype was counted many times. The J gene is TRBJ2-7, the V gene TRBV4-3; TRBD2 matches at 13 bases. The CDR3 runs to 18 residues. Losses at the gene ends were 2 bases for V and 0 bases for J; bases not matched to a gene: 7. Germline CDR1 reads LGHNA; CDR2 reads YSLEER. The CDR3 reads CASSQRLAGGQSSYEQYF. CDR3 sequence (DNA): TGCGCCAGCAGCCAAAGACTAGCGGGGGGCCAAAGCTCCTACGAGCAGTACTTC.

By share, this clonotype ranks as medium-sized (0.01 to 0.1%). DNA of the CDR3: TGTGCCAGCAGTTTAAGGGCCAAGGAGTACAATGAGCAGTTCTTC. Translating it yields CASSLRAKEYNEQFF. The V and J genes are TRBV12-3 or TRBV12-4 and TRBJ2-1, with D unresolved. V was shortened by 2 bases and J by 4 bases, with 12 bases between the two germline ends. This CDR3 has 15 amino acids.

J is TRBJ1-2 and V is TRBV30, with D unclear. V lost 7 bases and J lost 9, with 12 bases in between. Germline V gene data show CDR1 as GTSNPN and CDR2 as SVGIG (reference sequence). This CDR3 has 10 amino acids. CDR3 nucleotide sequence: TGTGCCTTTAGCGGGCCTCGCTACACCTTC. The encoded protein is CAFSGPRYTF.

Only one count was recorded for this clonotype. The chain combines TRBV20-1 with TRBJ1-6; no definite D call. CDR1 is DFQATT and CDR2 is SNEGSKA in the germline V gene (reference sequence). The CDR3 totals 16 residues. The V end was cut by 6 bases, the J end by 5 bases, with 20 bases between. CDR3 in amino acids: CSASVPTQADNSPLHF. The CDR3 region has the DNA TGCAGTGCCAGTGTCCCAACACAAGCGGATAATTCACCCCTCCACTTT.

By proportion, this clonotype is medium-sized (0.01 to 0.1%). This chain uses TRBV3-1 with TRBJ1-1; the match to TRBD1 covers 10 bases. The V and J ends lost 4 bases and 4 bases, in that order; junction bases with no gene match: 6. Germline V gene sequence: CDR1 LGHDT, CDR2 YNNKEL (reference sequence). The CDR3 is 15 residues long. CDR3 amino acids: CASSLQDRGVTEAFF. Here the CDR3 DNA reads TGTGCCAGCAGCCTACAGGACAGGGGGGTCACTGAAGCTTTCTTT. The full variable domain, in which reference TRBV3-1 and TRBJ1-1 provide the parts outside the CDR3, is DTAVSQTPKYLVTQMGNDKSIKCEQNLGHDTMYWYKQDSKKFLKIMFSYNNKELIINETVPNRFSPKSPDKAHLNLHINSLELGDSAVYFCASSLQDRGVTEAFFGQGTRLTVV.

By sample share, this clonotype is medium-sized. The CDR3 coding sequence is TGTGCCAGCAGCCAAGGGCCGGCCTATGGCTATGGCTACACCTTC. This encodes CASSQGPAYGYGYTF. This rearrangement joins TRBV7-2 to TRBJ1-2; D not certain. The germline V gene encodes CDR1 SGHTA and CDR2 FQGNSA. With 5 bases removed from V and 4 bases from J, the gap between germline ends came to 17 bases. This CDR3 spans 15 amino acids. The full variable domain, with the rest looked up from reference TRBV7-2 and TRBJ1-2, is GAGVSQSPSNKVTEKGKDVELRCDPISGHTALYWYRQSLGQGLEFLIYFQGNSAPDKSGLPSDRFSAERTGGSVSTLTIQRTQQEDSAVYLCASSQGPAYGYGYTFGSGTRLTVV.

This clonotype showed up many times. The CDR3 region has the DNA TGTGCCAGCAGCTTAACGGGGGGTTCTGGTGAGCAGTTCTTC. It yields the protein CASSLTGGSGEQFF. The rearrangement links TRBV7-3 to TRBJ2-1; a weak D match, TRBD2 (6 bases). Trimming took 0 bases from V and 9 from J, leaving 12 bases between them. The germline V gene has CDR1 SGHTA and CDR2 FQGTGA. The CDR3 is 14 amino acids.

This clonotype was counted many times. The chain combines TRBV20-1 with TRBJ1-1; tentative D call: TRBD1 (6 bases). With 3 bases removed from V and 3 bases from J, the gap between germline ends came to 8 bases. The CDR3 spans 12 residues. CDR1 and CDR2 (germline): DFQATT, SNEGSKA (reference sequence). CDR3 in amino acids: CSARDRYTEAFF. As DNA, the CDR3 is TGCAGTGCTAGGGACAGATACACTGAAGCTTTCTTT.

The V call is TRBV27, the J call TRBJ1-2, with 9 nucleotides matching TRBD1. The CDR3 is 14 amino acids. The V gene's germline CDR1 is MNHEY and CDR2 SMNVEV (reference sequence). With 3 bases clipped from V and 5 bases from J, the junction kept 4 bases outside the gene matches. Here the CDR3 DNA reads TGTGCCAGCAGTTTCACAGGGGGCGGGTATGGCTACACCTTC. It encodes CASSFTGGGYGYTF.

This clonotype was seen ten or more times. The CDR3 DNA reads as TGTGCCAGCAGTTTGAGACAGCGGCGGAATTCACCCCTCCACTTT. This gives the protein CASSLRQRRNSPLHF. The chain has TRBV27 and TRBJ1-6, with D tentatively TRBD1 (5 bases). The germline V gene has CDR1 MNHEY and CDR2 SMNVEV (reference sequence). The CDR3 spans 15 residues. Trimming left V 3 bases short and J 7 bases short, with 13 bases between.

By share of the sample, this clonotype is medium-sized. J is TRBJ2-5 and V is TRBV12-3 or TRBV12-4; TRBD1 aligns across 7 bases. V lost 6 bases and J lost 1; bases outside the gene matches: 5. The CDR3 extends over 14 amino acids. The CDR3 DNA reads TGTGCCAGCAGCCGACAGGGCCTCCAAGAGACCCAGTACTTC. This gives the protein CASSRQGLQETQYF.

The genes are TRBV6-2 or TRBV6-3 and TRBJ2-1, with 8 bases lining up with TRBD2. Germline CDR1 is MNHEY and CDR2 is SVGEGT. The CDR3 spans 18 residues. V lost 4 bases, J lost 1 base, and 12 bases stayed unmatched. CDR3 nucleotides: TGTGCCAGCAGTTCCTTTCGCGGGGGGCCCGATTCCTACAATGAGCAGTTCTTC. Translating gives CASSSFRGGPDSYNEQFF.

This clonotype came up many times. The rearrangement links TRBV19 to TRBJ2-1; possible D gene TRBD2, 5 bases. CDR3 length: 12 residues. The germline CDR1 and CDR2 sequences are LNHDA and SQIVND (reference sequence). Trimming left V 11 bases short and J 2 bases short, with 10 bases between. Written as DNA, the CDR3 is TGTGCCGTCCAGGAGGCCTACAATGAGCAGTTCTTC. Protein sequence: CAVQEAYNEQFF.

A few counts support this clonotype. The J gene is TRBJ2-2, the V gene TRBV27; D perhaps matches TRBD1 (5 bases). Per the germline V gene, CDR1 is MNHEY and CDR2 is SMNVEV (reference sequence). V was pared by 3 bases and J by 2 bases, with 25 bases between. This CDR3 region has 20 residues. In DNA, the CDR3 is TGTGCCAGCAGTTTCCGACAGACCCAGATTGGGTTATCCAACACCGGGGAGCTGTTTTTT. This codes for CASSFRQTQIGLSNTGELFF.

This clonotype is medium-sized in the sample. The chain is built from TRBV7-9 and TRBJ2-3; D unclear. The germline V gene encodes CDR1 SEHNR and CDR2 FQNEAQ (reference sequence). The CDR3 totals 14 residues. V was clipped by 2 bases and J by 5 bases, with 11 bases between them. The CDR3 here is CASSLKGLVDTQYF. For the CDR3, the DNA is TGTGCCAGCAGCTTAAAGGGTCTCGTAGATACGCAGTATTTT.